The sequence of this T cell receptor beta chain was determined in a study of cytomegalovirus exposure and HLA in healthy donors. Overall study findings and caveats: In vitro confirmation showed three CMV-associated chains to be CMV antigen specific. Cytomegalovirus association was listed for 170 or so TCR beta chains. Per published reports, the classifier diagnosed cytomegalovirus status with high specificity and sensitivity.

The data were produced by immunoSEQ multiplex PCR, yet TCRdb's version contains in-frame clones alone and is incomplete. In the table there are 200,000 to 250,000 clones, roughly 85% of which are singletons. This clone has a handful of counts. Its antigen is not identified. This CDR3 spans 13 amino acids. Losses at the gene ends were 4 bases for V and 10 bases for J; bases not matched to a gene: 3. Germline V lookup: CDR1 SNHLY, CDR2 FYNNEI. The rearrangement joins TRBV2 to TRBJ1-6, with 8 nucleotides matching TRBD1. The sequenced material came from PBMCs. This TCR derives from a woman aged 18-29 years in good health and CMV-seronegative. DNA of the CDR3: TGTGCCAGCAGTGTGGCAGGGGGCTCACCCCTCCACTTT. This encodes CASSVAGGSPLHF.